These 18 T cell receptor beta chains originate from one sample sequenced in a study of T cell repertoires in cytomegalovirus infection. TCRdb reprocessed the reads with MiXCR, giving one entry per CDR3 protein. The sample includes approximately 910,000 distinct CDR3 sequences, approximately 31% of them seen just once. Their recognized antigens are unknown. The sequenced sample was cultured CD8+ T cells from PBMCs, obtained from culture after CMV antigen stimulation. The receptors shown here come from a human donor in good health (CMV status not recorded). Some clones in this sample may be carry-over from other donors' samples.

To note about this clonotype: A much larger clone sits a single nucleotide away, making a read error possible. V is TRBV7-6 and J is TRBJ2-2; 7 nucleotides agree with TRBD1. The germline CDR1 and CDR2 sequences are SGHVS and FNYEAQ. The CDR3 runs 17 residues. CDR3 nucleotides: TGTGCCAACAGCTTAGTTTCCCACAGGGGCGGCACCGGGGAGCTGTTTTTT. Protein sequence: CANSLVSHRGGTGELFF.

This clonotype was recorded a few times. The DNA of the CDR3 is TGTGCCACCAGCACCCGGCGCAAAGAGACCCAGTACTTC. Its protein is CATSTRRKETQYF. The chain uses TRBV15 and TRBJ2-5; no clear D gene. Germline CDR1 LNHNV, CDR2 YYDKDF (reference sequence). The CDR3 sequence is 13 residues long. The V and J ends lost 4 bases and 3 bases respectively, with 9 bases between them. Full variable domain (rest looked up from reference TRBV15 and TRBJ2-5): DAMVIQNPRYQVTQFGKPVTLSCSQTLNHNVMYWYQQKSSQAPKLLFHYYDKDFNNEADTPDNFQSRRPNTSFCFLDIRSPGLGDTAMYLCATSTRRKETQYFGPGTRLLVL.

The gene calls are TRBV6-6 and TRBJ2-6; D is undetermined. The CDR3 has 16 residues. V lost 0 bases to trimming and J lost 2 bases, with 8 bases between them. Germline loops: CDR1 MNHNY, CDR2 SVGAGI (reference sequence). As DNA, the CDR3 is TGTGCCAGCAGTTACTCGTTGGCCCCTGGGGCCAACGTCCTGACTTTC. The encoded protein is CASSYSLAPGANVLTF.

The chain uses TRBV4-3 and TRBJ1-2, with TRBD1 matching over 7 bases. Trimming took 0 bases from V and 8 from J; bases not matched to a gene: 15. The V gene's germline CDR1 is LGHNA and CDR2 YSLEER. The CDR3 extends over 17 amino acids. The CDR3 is CASSQDPPSTGHGGYTF. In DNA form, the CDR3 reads TGCGCCAGCAGCCAAGATCCACCTTCGACAGGGCACGGGGGCTACACCTTC.

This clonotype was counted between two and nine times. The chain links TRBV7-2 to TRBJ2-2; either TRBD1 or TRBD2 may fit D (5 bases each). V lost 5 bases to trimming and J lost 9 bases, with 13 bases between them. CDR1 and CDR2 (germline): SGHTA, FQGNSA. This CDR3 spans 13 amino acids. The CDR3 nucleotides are TGTGCCAGCAGCCGGGACCAGGCGAGGGAGCTGTTTTTT. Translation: CASSRDQARELFF.

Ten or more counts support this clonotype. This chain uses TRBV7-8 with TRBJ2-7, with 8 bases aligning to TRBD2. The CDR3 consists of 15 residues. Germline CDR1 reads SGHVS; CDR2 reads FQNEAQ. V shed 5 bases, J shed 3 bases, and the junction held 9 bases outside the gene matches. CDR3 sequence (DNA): TGTGCCAGCAGCCCCGGGACTAGTCGATTCTACGAGCAGTACTTC. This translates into CASSPGTSRFYEQYF.

CDR3 sequence: CSARGYWGGANVLTF. The CDR3 DNA reads TGCAGTGCTAGAGGGTACTGGGGTGGGGCCAACGTCCTGACTTTC. The rearrangement links TRBV20-1 to TRBJ2-6; unclear D gene. V lost 1 base, J lost 3 bases, and 10 bases lay in between. CDR3 length: 15 amino acids. Germline V gene sequence: CDR1 DFQATT, CDR2 SNEGSKA (reference sequence).

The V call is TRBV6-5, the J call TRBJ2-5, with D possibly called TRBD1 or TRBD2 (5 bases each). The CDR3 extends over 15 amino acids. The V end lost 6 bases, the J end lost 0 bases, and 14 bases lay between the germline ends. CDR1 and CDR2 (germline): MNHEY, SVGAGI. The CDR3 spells CASSNGAENQETQYF. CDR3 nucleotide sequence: TGTGCCAGCAGCAACGGGGCCGAAAACCAAGAGACCCAGTACTTC.

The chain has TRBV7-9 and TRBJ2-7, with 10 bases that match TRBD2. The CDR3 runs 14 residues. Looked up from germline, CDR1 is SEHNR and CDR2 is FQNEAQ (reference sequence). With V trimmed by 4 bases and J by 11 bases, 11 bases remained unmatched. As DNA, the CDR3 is TGTGCCAGCAGCTCCGGGACTAGCGAGGTTTCGGAGTACGTC. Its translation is CASSSGTSEVSEYV.

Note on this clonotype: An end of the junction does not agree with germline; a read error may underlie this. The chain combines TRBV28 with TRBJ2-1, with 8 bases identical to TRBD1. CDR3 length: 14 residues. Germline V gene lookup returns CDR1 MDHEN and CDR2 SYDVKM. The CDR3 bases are TGTGCCAGTCAGCTTGGGACAGGACCCAATGATCAGTTCTTC. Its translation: CASQLGTGPNDQFF.

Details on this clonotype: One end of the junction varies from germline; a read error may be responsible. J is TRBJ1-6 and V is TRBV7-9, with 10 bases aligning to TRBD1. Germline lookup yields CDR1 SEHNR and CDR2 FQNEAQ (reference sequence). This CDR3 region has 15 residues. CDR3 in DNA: TGTGCCAACAGCGCCGGACAGGGGGGATATTCACCCCTCCACTTT. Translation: CANSAGQGGYSPLHF.

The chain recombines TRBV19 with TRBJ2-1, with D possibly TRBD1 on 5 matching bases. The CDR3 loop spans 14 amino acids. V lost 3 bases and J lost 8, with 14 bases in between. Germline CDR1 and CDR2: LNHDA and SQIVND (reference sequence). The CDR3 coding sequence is TGTGCCAGTAGTATTGGGGCAGGGTGGGATGAGCAGTTCTTC. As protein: CASSIGAGWDEQFF.

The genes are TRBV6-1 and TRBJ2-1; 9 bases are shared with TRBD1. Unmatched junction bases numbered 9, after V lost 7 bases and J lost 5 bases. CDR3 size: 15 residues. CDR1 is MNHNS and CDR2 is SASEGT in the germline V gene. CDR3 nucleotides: TGTGCCAGCAACGAGGACAGGGGATTCCACAATGAGCAGTTCTTC. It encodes CASNEDRGFHNEQFF.

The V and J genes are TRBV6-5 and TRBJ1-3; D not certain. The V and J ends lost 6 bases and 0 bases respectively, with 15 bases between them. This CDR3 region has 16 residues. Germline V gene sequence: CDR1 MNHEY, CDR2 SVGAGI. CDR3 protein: CASSADRYFSGNTIYF. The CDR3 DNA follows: TGTGCCAGCAGCGCGGACCGATACTTCTCTGGAAACACCATATATTTT.

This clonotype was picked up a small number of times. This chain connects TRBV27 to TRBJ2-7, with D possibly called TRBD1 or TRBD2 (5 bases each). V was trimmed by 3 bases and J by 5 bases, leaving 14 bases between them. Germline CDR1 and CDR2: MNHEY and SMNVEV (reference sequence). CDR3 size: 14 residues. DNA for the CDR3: TGTGCCAGCAGTTTCTTCGGGGCGCTGGACGAGCAGTACTTC. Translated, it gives CASSFFGALDEQYF.

CDR3 DNA sequence: TGTGCCAGTAGTCCCTGGGACAGGGTTAAGGCTAACTATGGCTACACCTTC. As protein: CASSPWDRVKANYGYTF. The chain is built from TRBV19 and TRBJ1-2, with 9 bases that match TRBD1. In germline, CDR1 is LNHDA, CDR2 SQIVND (reference sequence). The CDR3 totals 17 residues. V lost 5 bases to trimming and J lost 0 bases; unmatched junction nucleotides: 10.

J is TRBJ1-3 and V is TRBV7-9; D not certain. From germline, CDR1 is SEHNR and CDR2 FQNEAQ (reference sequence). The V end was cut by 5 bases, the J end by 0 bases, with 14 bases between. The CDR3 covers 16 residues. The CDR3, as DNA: TGTGCCAGCAGCCAAGGTCCCGATCCCTCTGGAAACACCATATATTTT. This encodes CASSQGPDPSGNTIYF.

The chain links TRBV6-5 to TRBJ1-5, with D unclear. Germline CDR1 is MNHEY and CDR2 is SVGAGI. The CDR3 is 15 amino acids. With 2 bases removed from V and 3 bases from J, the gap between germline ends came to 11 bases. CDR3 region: CASSYSLPSNQPQHF. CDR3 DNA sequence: TGTGCCAGCAGTTACAGCCTCCCATCCAATCAGCCCCAGCATTTT.